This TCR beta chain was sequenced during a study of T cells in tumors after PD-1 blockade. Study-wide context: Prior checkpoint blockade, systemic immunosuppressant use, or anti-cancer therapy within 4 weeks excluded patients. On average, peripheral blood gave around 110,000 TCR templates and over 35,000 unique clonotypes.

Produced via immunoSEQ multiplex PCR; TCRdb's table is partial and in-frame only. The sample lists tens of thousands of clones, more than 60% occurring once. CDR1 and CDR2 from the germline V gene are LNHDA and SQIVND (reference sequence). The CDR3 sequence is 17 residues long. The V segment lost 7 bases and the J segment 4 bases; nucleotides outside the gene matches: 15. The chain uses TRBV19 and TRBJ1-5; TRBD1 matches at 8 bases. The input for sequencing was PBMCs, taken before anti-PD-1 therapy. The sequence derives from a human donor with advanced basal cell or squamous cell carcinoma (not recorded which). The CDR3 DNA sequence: TGTGCCAGTATTTCGTCGGGGGGACAGGCCAAAAATCAGCCCCAGCATTTT. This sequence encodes CASISSGGQAKNQPQHF.